Below, one TCR beta chain is given with its context. Its antigen remains unidentified. Time point reported: pre-treatment baseline. The data stem from a study of blood T cell dynamics during melanoma immunotherapy. Study summary: Standard first-line treatment here was pembrolizumab or nivolumab plus ipilimumab in metastatic melanoma.

Study results and limitations: The study could not tell melanoma-specific clones from general immune activation.

Generated by immunoSEQ multiplex PCR, the TCRdb table keeps only in-frame clones and is missing some. Among approximately 3,500 clones listed, around 92% were seen once. This TCR derives from a human donor with melanoma. The input for sequencing was effector memory CD8+ T cells from blood, taken from a patient treated with checkpoint blockade.

CDR3 in DNA: TGTGCCTGGAGTGTGGGGGGCGCGGAGCTGTTTTTT. Translation gives CAWSVGGAELFF. The chain carries TRBV30 and TRBJ2-2, with D perhaps assigned TRBD1 or TRBD2 (6 bases each). Looked up from germline, CDR1 is GTSNPN and CDR2 is SVGIG (reference sequence). Trimming left V 0 bases short and J 10 bases short, with 9 bases between. This CDR3 spans 12 amino acids.